This T cell receptor (beta chain) emerged from a study of shared clonotypes between healthy human individuals (dated by TCRdb to 2019 to 2021). The study in broad terms: The cohort comprised a couple of women and three men aged 18 to 49 years. To estimate repertoire size and how much clonotype sharing occurs between individuals, the study deeply sequenced the blood TCR repertoires of several healthy adults. For each donor, CD4 naive and CD4 memory were each run on three plates, CD8 naive on two plates, and CD8 memory on one plate. Each donor's leukapheresis produced roughly between about 0.8 and 8.9 billion PBMCs. To increase sequencing depth and limit assay-specific biases, TCR repertoire library preparation and sequencing were carried out by different laboratories using diverse techniques.

On the study overall, not on this receptor specifically: Pairwise subsampling led to the expectation that sequencing depth would affect the degree of clonotype sharing among donors. Even with the large sequencing depth, rarefaction of the sorted-subset datasets indicated that sequencing was incomplete. Higher generation probabilities were observed for clonotypes shared by all four sorted-subset donors than for non-shared clonotypes. The small number of donors limited the genetic and exposure-history diversity represented. Larger estimated clonotype richness was generally found for naive subsets than for memory subsets. When a few donors were compared, the shared fraction of clonotypes was approximately 5% for naive CD4, over 3% for naive CD8, more than 2% for memory CD4, and 0.4% for memory CD8. Sampling was restricted to blood, and TCR repertoires in tissues likely differ from the TCR repertoires found in blood.

The V end loses 4 bases and the J end loses 0 bases, and a stretch of 8 bases separates them. In the germline V gene, CDR1 corresponds to MDHEN and CDR2 to SYDVKM. The CDR3 holds 14 amino acids from the cysteine to the phenylalanine. The read is trimmed to its CDR3 DNA, 42 bases read in frame from base 1. Healthy HIV-negative adults with no recently reported acute infections or vaccinations were included as donors. Every donor was a Caucasian adult residing in Nashville, Tennessee, USA. Magnetic negative selection was used to enrich CD4+ T cells, after which naive cells were positively selected on CD45RA and the negative fraction became the memory subset. After blood collection by leukapheresis, PBMCs were isolated using Ficoll-Histopaque density gradient centrifugation and then cryopreserved in the vapor phase of liquid nitrogen. Purity and quantity of every magnetically sorted T cell population were checked by analytical flow cytometry. Genomic DNA was isolated from each sorted fraction and quantified by UV absorbance on a Nanodrop 2000c.

On this clone: Its specific antigen is unknown. Base qualities are not provided; no much larger clone lies one nucleotide away.

Using the deep immunoSEQ assay, TCR CDR3 regions were amplified from genomic DNA by multiplex PCR. Genomic DNA extracted from each cell subset was distributed evenly over all wells of several immunoSEQ 96-well plates, and each plate served as one replicate. For sorted subsets, each replicate PCR was loaded with roughly 190 ng genomic DNA, equivalent to some 31,000 T cell genomes. Purified libraries were measured with a Qubit 3.0 fluorometer, size-checked on a Bioanalyzer 2100, and measured again with the KAPA Library Quantification kit. Every immunoSEQ 96-well plate was sequenced on a separate single-read 150-cycle Illumina NextSeq 550 flow cell. The authors' analysis ran thus. Because the immunoSEQ output included only junctional sequences and no quality scores, the filtering could not be the same as the filtering used for full-length reads. Sequences were annotated with PyIR, a Python wrapper for IgBLAST v1.9, and V/J genes and CDR3 were assigned using IMGT germline references. Reads were filtered out if the reads had weak V/J assignments (E-value above 1e-6), no CDR3, stop codons, out-of-frame junctions, or ambiguous translated residues. V3J clonotypes were defined as sequences sharing the same inferred V gene, J gene, and CDR3 amino acid sequence. To compute the percentage overlap between repertoires, the number of shared unique clonotypes was divided by the size of the smaller repertoire. Richness of each repertoire was evaluated using RTK rarefaction, the Chao1 estimator, and Recon v2.1 estimates of unobserved clonotypes. OLGA was used to compute generation probabilities for all TCRbeta clonotypes that the gDNA method yielded from a handful of donors. Here the immuneACCESS table is served through TCRdb, limited to in-frame sequences with V and J called. Missing clones are a known gap in these copies; in checked studies unresolved V genes cover under half, and the rest lacks a known reason. Clone size and V and J calls were adopted from that table, with D and trimming inferred from the DNA. The sample records 2 million to 2.5 million clones, just over 90% of which are singletons. The biggest ten clones account for 0.3% to 0.4% of the sample.

The source is a man between 18 and 35 years old in good health. Some clones in this sample may be carry-over from other donors' samples. This receptor chain uses TRBV28 and TRBJ2-3; confidence is insufficient to name the D gene. The sample consisted of naive CD4+ T cells from PBMCs. The cell subset or site label for this specimen denotes: CD45RA+ positively selected. The nucleotides are TGTGCCAGCAGTTATGAGCCTAGCACAGATACGCAGTATTTT. This gives the protein CASSYEPSTDTQYF.